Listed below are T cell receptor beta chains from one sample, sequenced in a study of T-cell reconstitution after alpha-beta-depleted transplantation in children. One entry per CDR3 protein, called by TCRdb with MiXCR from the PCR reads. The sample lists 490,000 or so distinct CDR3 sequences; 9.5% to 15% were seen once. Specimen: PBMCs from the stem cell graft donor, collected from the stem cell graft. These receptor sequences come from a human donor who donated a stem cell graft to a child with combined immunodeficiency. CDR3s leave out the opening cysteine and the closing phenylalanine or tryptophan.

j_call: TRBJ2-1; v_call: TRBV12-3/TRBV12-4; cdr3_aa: ASSLIRGDEQF
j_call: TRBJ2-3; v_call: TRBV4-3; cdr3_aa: ASSQDISGMGADTQY
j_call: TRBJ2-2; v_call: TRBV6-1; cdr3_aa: ASSLTRVNLIDTGELF
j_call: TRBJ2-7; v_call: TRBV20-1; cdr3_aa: SASAGTGAPYEQY
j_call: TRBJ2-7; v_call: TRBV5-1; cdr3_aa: ASSPKGRSGSSLYEQY
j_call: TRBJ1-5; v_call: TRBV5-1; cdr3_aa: ASSPGGGGNQPQH
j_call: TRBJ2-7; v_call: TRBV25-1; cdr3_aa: ASSEGTGSEGEQY
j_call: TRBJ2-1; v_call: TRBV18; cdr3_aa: ASSPQGFPYNEQF
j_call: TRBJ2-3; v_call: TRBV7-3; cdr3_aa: ASSLGAAQGAQY
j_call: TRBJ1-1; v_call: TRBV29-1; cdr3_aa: SGLKQGWAGSEAF
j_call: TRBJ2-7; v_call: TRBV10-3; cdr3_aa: AISESDRGGSYEQY
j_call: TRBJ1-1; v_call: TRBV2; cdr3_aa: ASSRLRGTEAF
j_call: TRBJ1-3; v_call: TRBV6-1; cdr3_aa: ASRRDNLSGNTIY
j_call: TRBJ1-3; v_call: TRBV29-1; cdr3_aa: SVEAENSGNTIY
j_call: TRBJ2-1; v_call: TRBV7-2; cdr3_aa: ASSLRLEHNEQF
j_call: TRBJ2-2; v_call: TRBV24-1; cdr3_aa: ATSDPHGGRGTGELF
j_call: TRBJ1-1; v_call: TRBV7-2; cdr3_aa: ASSRYRGSRTEAF
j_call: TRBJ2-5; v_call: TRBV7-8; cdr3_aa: ASSLLFRLAGGETQY
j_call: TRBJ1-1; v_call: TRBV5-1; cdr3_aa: ASSFWRNTEAF
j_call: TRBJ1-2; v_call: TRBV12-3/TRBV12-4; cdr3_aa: ASSLVRGTGIYGYT
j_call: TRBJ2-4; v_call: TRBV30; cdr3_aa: AWSPYGTSGNIQY
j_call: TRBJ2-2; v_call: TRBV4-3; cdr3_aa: ASSQELGLAITGELF
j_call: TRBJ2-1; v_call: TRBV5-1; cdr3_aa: ASSPNTGTKSNEQF
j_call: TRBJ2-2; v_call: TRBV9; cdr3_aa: ASSVAPSVDTGELF
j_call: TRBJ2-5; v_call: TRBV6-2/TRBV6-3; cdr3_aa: ASNGQGQETQY
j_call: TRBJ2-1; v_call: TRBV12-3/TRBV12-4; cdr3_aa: ASTPPGQERNEQF
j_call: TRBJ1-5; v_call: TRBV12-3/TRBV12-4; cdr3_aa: ASSVTGQPQH
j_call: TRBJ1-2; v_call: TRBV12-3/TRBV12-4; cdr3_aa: ASSRDRAYGYT
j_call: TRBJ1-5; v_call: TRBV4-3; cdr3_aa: ASSQERGNQPQH
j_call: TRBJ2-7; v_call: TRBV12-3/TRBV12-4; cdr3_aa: ASSAPGISEQY
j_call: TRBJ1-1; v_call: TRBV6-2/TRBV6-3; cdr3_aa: ASRRGGGTEAF
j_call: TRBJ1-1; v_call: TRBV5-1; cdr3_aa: ASSLGVANTEAF
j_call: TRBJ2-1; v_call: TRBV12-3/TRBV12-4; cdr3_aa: ASSLTGENYNEQF
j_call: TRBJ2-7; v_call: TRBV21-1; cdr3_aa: ASSSRDKCSYEQY
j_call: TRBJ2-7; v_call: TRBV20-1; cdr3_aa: SASPPTGITYEQY
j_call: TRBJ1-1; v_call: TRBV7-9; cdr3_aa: ASTLRDDRPMNTEAF
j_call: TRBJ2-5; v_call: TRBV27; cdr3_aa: ASSLSLGLAGETQY
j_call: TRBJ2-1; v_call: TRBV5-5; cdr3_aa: ASSLVLAGVNEQF
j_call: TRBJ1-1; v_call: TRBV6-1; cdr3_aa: ASIPARTSNTEAF
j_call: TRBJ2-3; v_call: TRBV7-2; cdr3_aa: ASSLVGTSGFTDTQY
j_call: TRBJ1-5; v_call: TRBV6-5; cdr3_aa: ASSYRGQVNQPQH
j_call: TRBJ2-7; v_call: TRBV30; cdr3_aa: AWSRGLGYEQY
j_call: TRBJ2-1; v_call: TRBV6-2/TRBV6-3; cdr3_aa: ASSYRADNSEQF
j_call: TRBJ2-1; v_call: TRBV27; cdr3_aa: ASSPRGYNEQF
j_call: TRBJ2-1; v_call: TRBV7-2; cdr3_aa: ASSSPGLAGGPYNEQF
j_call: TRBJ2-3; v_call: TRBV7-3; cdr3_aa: ASSLTGGRKTDTQY
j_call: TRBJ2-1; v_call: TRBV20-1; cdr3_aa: SATGGLDEQF
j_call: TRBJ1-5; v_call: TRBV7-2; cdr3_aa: ASSLDGANQPQH
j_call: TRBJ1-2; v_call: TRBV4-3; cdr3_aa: ASSHRRTVHGYT
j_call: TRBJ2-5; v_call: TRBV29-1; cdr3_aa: SVAESGAETQY
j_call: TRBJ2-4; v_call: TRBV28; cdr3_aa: ASAWGQKNIQY
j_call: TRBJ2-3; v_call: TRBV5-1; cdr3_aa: ASSPGPNRDFTDTQY
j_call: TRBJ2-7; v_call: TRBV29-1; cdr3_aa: SVGGTSAYYEQY
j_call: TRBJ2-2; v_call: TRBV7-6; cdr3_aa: ASSLNKLPGELF
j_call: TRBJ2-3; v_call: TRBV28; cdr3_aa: ASSFGGLGTDTQY
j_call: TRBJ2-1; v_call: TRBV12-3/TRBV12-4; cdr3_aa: ASSSSIIDEQF
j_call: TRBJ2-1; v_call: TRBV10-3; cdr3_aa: AISVLGMRQSYNEQF
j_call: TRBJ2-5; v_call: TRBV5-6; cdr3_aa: ASTNGEQHQETQY
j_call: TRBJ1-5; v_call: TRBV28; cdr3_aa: ASSPRGQLNQPQH
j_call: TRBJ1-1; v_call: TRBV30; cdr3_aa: AWSVPYDTEAF